This T cell receptor beta chain emerged from a study of Ad26.COV2.S vaccination and SARS-CoV-2 variants. Sequenced by immunoSEQ multiplex PCR; TCRdb stores in-frame clones only, minus some. The sample lists 400,000 to 450,000 clones; less than 95% were seen once. Treatment meaning: some 19 received Ad26.COV2.S at low or high dose, single or two shots; several received placebo; per-sample allocation not given. The samples date from day 63 after the first vaccine or placebo injection. The study used a vaccine consisting of an Ad26 vector that expressed Wuhan-strain SARS-CoV-2 spike. Germline CDR1 is SGHTA and CDR2 is FQGTGA. With 4 bases clipped from V and 8 bases from J, the junction kept 6 bases outside the gene matches. The CDR3 is made up of 15 amino acids.

The sequencing here drew on peripheral blood, taken in a trial of Ad26.COV2.S vaccine versus placebo. V gene TRBV7-3 combines with J gene TRBJ2-1, with 12 bases identical to TRBD2. The receptor's source is a person between 18 and 65 years old who received the Ad26.COV2.S COVID-19 vaccine or a placebo. The CDR3 is CASSSGTSGFDEQFF. CDR3 DNA sequence: TGTGCCAGCAGCTCTGGGACTAGCGGGTTCGATGAGCAGTTCTTC.